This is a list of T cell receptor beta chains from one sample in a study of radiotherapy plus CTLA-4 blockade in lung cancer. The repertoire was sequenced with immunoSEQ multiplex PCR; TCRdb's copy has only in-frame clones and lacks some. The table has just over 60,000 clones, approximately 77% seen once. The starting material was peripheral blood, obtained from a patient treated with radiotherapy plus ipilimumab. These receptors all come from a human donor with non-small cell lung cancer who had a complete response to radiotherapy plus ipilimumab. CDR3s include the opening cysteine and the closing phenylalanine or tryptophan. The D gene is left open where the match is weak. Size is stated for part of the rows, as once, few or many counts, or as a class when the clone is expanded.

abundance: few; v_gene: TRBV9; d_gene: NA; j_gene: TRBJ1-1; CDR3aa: CASSARDDQWSTEAFF; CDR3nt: TGTGCCAGCAGCGCGAGGGACGATCAATGGAGCACTGAAGCTTTCTTT
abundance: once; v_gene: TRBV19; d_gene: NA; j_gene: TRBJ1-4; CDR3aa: CASSNPRGDRVEKLFF; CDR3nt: TGTGCCAGTAGCAATCCCAGGGGAGATCGAGTTGAAAAACTGTTTTTT
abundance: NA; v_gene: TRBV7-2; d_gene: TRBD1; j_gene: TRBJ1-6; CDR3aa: CASSGQGRNSPLHF; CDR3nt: TGTGCCAGCAGTGGACAGGGGAGAAATTCACCCCTCCACTTT
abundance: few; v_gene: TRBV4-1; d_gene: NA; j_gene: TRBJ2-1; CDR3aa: CASSQTDEQFF; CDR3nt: TGCGCCAGCAGCCAAACAGATGAGCAGTTCTTC
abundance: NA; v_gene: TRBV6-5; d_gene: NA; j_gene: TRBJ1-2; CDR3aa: CASSYTFPGGGRGYTF; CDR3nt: TGTGCCAGCAGTTACACTTTTCCGGGAGGGGGTCGAGGCTACACCTTC
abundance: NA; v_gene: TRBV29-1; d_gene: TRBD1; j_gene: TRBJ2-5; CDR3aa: CSVGWDSQTQYF; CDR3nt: TGCAGCGTTGGCTGGGACAGCCAGACCCAGTACTTC
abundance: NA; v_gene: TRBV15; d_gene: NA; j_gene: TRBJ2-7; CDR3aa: CATSRDAGLLLYEQYF; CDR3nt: TGTGCCACCAGCAGAGATGCTGGGCTACTCCTCTACGAGCAGTACTTC
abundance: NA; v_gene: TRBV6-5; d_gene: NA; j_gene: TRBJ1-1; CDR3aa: CASEGRYTEAFF; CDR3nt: TGTGCCAGCGAGGGCAGGTACACTGAAGCTTTCTTT
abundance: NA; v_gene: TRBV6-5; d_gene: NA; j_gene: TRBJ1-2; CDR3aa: CASSYSRNGFGYGYTF; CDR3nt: TGTGCCAGCAGTTATAGTCGGAACGGTTTTGGGTATGGCTACACCTTC
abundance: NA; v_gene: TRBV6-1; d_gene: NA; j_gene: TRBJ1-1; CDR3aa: CASSEAGAGAEAFF; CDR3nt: TGTGCCAGCAGTGAAGCGGGGGCCGGAGCTGAAGCTTTCTTT
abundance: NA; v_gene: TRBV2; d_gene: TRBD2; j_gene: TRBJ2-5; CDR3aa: CASRRTSGRFKTQYF; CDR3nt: TGTGCCAGCAGAAGGACTAGCGGGAGGTTCAAGACCCAGTACTTC
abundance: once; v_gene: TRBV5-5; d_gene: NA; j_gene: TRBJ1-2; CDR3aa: CASTQRDVVDYGYTF; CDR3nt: TGTGCCAGCACGCAACGGGATGTAGTAGACTATGGCTACACCTTC
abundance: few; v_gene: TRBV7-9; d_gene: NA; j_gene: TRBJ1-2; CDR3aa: CASSLDRDYGYTF; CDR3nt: TGTGCCAGCAGCTTAGACAGGGACTATGGCTACACCTTC
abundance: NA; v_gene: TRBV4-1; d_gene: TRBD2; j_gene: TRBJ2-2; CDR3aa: CASSPGLLLIGELFF; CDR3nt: TGCGCCAGCAGCCCGGGACTACTTTTGATCGGGGAGCTGTTTTTT
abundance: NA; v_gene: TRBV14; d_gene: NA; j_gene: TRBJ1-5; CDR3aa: CASSLGGGRNQPQHF; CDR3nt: TGTGCCAGCAGCCTAGGGGGAGGGAGAAATCAGCCCCAGCATTTT
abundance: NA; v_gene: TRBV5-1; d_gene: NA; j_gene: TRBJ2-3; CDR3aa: CASRRDSPYTDTQYF; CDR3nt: TGCGCCAGCAGACGGGACTCACCTTACACAGATACGCAGTATTTT
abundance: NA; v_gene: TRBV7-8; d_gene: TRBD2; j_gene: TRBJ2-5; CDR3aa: CASSSLFGEGPRGETQYF; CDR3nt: TGTGCCAGCAGCTCCCTCTTCGGGGAGGGGCCGCGGGGGGAGACCCAGTACTTC
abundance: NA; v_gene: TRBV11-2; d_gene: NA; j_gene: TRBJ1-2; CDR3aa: CASSPSENYGYTF; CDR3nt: TGTGCCAGCAGCCCGTCTGAGAACTATGGCTACACCTTC
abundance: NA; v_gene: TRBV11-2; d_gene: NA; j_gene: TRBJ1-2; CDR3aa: CASSPAGGYGYTF; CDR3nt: TGTGCCAGCAGTCCGGCGGGGGGATATGGCTACACCTTC
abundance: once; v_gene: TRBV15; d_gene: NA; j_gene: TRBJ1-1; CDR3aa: CATSRDRGTEAFF; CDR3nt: TGTGCCACCAGCAGAGATAGGGGCACTGAAGCTTTCTTT
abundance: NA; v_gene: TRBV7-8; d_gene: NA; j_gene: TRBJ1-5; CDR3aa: CASSPTGRDQPQHF; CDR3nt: TGTGCCAGCAGCCCCACAGGAAGGGATCAGCCCCAGCATTTT
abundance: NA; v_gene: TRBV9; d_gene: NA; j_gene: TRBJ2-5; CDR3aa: CASSVGQQETQYF; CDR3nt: TGTGCCAGCAGCGTCGGACAGCAAGAGACCCAGTACTTC
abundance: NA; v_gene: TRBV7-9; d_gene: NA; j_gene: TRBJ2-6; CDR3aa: CASSSRWSSGANVLTF; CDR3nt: TGTGCCAGCAGCTCCCGGTGGAGCTCTGGGGCCAACGTCCTGACTTTC
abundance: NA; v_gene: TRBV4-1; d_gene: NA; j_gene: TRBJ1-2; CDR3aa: CASSQDRAGAERHGYTF; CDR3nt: TGCGCCAGCAGCCAAGATCGAGCGGGGGCAGAGAGACATGGCTACACCTTC
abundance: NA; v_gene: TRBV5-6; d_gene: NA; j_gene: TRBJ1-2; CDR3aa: CASSLSQGEGYTF; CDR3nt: TGTGCCAGCAGCTTGAGTCAGGGAGAAGGCTACACCTTC
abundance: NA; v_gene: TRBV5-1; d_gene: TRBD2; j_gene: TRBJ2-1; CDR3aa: CASSLAQVASGSDEQFF; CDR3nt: TGCGCCAGCAGCTTGGCCCAGGTGGCTAGCGGGAGTGATGAGCAGTTCTTC
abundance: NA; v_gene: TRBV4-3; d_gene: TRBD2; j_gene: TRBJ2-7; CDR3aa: CASSHQTSGGTSYEQYF; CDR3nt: TGCGCCAGCAGCCACCAGACTAGCGGGGGGACTTCCTACGAGCAGTACTTC
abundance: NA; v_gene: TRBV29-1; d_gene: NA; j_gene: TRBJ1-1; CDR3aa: CSCRTGLRPGAFF; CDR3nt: TGCAGCTGCCGAACAGGGCTTCGACCTGGAGCTTTCTTT
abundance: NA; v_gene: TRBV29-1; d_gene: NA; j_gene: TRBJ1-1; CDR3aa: CSVEGQSEAFF; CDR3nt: TGCAGCGTTGAAGGACAGAGTGAAGCTTTCTTT
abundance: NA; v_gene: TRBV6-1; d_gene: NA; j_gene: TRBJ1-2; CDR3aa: CASITPGPYGYTF; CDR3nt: TGTGCCAGCATTACCCCCGGGCCCTATGGCTACACCTTC
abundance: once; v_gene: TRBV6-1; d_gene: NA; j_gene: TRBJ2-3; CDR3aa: CASTQPGGPTDTQYF; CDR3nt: TGTGCCAGCACCCAACCCGGGGGGCCAACAGATACGCAGTATTTT
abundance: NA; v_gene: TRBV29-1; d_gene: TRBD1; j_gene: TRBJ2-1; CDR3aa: CSVDGPFQGVEQFF; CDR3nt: TGCAGCGTTGATGGCCCGTTCCAGGGGGTTGAGCAGTTCTTC
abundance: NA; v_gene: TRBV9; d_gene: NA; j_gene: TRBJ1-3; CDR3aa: CASSEGVGNTIYF; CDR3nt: TGTGCCAGCAGTGAGGGGGTAGGAAACACCATATATTTT
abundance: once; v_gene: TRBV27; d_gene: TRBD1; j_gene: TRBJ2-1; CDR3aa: CASSFLGTVANEQFF; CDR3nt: TGTGCCAGCAGTTTCCTTGGGACAGTGGCCAATGAGCAGTTCTTC
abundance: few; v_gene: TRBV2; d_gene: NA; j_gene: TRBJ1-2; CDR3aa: CASSSTTNYGYTF; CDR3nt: TGTGCCAGCAGTTCGACAACCAACTATGGCTACACCTTC
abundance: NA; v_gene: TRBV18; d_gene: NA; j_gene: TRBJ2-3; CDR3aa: CASSPRRQDTQYF; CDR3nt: TGTGCCAGCTCACCACGTCGGCAGGATACGCAGTATTTT
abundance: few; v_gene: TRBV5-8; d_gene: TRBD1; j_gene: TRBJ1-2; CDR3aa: CASSDGTGVTF; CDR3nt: TGTGCCAGCAGCGATGGGACAGGGGTTACCTTC
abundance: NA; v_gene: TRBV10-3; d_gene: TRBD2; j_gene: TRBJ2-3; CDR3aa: CATAGGASGMTDTQYF; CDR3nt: TGTGCCACCGCTGGGGGGGCTAGCGGGATGACAGATACGCAGTATTTT
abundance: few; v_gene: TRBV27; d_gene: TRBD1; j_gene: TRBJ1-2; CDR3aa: CASSLGTGRGGYTF; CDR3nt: TGTGCCAGCAGTTTGGGGACAGGGCGAGGAGGCTACACCTTC
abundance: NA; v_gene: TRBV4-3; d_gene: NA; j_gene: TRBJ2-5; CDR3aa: CASSQDSARGTQYF; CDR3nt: TGCGCCAGCAGCCAAGATTCGGCCCGGGGGACCCAGTACTTC
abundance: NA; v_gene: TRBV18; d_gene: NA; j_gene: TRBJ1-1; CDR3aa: CASSPESTTEAFF; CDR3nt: TGTGCCAGCTCACCGGAATCTACCACTGAAGCTTTCTTT
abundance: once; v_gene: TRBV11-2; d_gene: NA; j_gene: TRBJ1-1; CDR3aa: CASSPPWGRFEAFF; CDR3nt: TGTGCCAGCAGCCCCCCGTGGGGTCGATTTGAAGCTTTCTTT
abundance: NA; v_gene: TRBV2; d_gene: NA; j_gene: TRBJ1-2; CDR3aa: CASSSLYGYTF; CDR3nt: TGTGCCAGCAGTAGCCTCTATGGCTACACCTTC
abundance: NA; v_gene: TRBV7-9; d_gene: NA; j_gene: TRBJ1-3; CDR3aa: CASSLWDSGNTIYF; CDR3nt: TGTGCCAGCAGCTTATGGGACTCTGGAAACACCATATATTTT
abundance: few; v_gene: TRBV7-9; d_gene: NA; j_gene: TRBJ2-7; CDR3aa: CASSSREDFYEQYF; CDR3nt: TGTGCCAGCAGCTCCCGTGAGGACTTCTACGAGCAGTACTTC
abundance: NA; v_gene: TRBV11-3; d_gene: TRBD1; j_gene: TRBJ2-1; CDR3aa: CASSSDRDRESYNEQFF; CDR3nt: TGTGCCAGCAGCTCAGACCGGGACAGGGAGTCCTACAATGAGCAGTTCTTC
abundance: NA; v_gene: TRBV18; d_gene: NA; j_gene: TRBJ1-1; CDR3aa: CASSPKKINTEAFF; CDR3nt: TGTGCCAGCTCACCGAAGAAAATAAACACTGAAGCTTTCTTT
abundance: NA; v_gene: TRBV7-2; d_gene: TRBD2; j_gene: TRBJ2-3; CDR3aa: CASSGPFGKREADTQYF; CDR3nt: TGTGCCAGCAGCGGTCCCTTTGGAAAGCGGGAGGCCGATACGCAGTATTTT
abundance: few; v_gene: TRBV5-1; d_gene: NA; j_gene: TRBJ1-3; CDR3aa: CASSLATGKSGNTIYF; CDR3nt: TGCGCCAGCAGCTTGGCCACAGGAAAATCTGGAAACACCATATATTTT
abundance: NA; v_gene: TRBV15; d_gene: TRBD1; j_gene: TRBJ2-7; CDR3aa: CATSRGNRGQVHAF; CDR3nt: TGTGCCACCAGCAGAGGCAACAGGGGTCAGGTTCATGCCTTC
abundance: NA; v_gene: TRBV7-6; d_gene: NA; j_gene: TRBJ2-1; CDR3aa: CASSSLTREQFF; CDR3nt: TGTGCCAGCAGCTCTCTAACGCGGGAGCAGTTCTTC
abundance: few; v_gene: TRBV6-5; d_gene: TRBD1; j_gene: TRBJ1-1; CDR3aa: CASRGTENTEAFF; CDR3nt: TGTGCCAGCAGAGGGACAGAGAACACTGAAGCTTTCTTT
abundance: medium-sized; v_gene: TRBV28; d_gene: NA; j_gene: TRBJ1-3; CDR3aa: CASSRGISSGNTIYF; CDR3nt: TGTGCCAGCAGTCGGGGGATTAGCTCTGGAAACACCATATATTTT
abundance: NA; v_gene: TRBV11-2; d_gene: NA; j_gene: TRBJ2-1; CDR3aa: CASSLVGRLYNEQFF; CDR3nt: TGTGCCAGCAGCTTAGTTGGGAGGTTGTACAATGAGCAGTTCTTC
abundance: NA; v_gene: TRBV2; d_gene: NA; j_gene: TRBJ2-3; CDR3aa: CASSEALRATVAQYF; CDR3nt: TGTGCCAGCAGTGAAGCGCTTCGGGCGACAGTTGCGCAGTATTTT
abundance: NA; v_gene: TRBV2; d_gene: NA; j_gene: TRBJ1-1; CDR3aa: CASSGRQNTEAFF; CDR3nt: TGTGCCAGCAGTGGACGACAAAACACTGAAGCTTTCTTT
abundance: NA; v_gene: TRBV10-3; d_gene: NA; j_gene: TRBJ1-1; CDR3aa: CAITGNGPTEAFF; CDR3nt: TGTGCCATCACGGGGAACGGGCCCACTGAAGCTTTCTTT
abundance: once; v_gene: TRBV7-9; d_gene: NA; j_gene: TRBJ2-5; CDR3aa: CASSATSETQYF; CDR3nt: TGTGCCAGCAGCGCAACTTCAGAGACCCAGTACTTC
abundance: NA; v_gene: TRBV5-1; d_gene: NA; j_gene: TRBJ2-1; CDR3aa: CASSSPGNEQFF; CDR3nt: TGCGCCAGCAGCTCCCCCGGGAATGAGCAGTTCTTC
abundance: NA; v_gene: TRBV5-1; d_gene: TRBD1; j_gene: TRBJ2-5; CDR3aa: CASSLGGQGVSETQYF; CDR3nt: TGCGCCAGCAGCTTGGGCGGACAGGGGGTTTCGGAGACCCAGTACTTC